A single sample gave rise to the 23 T cell receptor beta chains below, sequenced in a study of CD8+ T cells in alopecia areata. Extracted RNA was reverse transcribed into cDNA, the sequencing template. Only in-frame clones appear in the TCRdb table, and some are missing; sequencing was by immunoSEQ multiplex PCR. The table includes about 130,000 clones, roughly 58% detected once. The source was CD4+ T cells sorted from blood, collected at week 0. These receptors all stem from a human donor with alopecia areata.

In this sample, this clone turned up once. V usage is TRBV6-5 and J usage is TRBJ2-7; D possibly uses TRBD1 or TRBD2 (5 bases each). The CDR3 loop spans 15 amino acids. CDR1 and CDR2 (germline): MNHEY, SVGAGI. Trimming cost V 6 bases and J 2 bases, with 17 bases left between them. The CDR3 nucleotides read TGTGCCAGCAGGGCCGGGACCGCTACACCCTACGAGCAGTACTTC. As protein: CASRAGTATPYEQYF.

This clone was counted a single time. V usage is TRBV9 and J usage is TRBJ2-2; 10 bases fit TRBD1. The CDR3 length is 16 residues. The V gene end was trimmed by 3 bases and the J gene end by 5 bases; junction bases not matched to a gene: 7. Germline V gene data show CDR1 as SGDLS and CDR2 as YYNGEE. The CDR3 reads CASSARGQGSTGELFF. In DNA, the CDR3 is TGTGCCAGCAGCGCTCGGGGACAGGGGTCGACCGGGGAGCTGTTTTTT.

The chain carries TRBV4-2 and TRBJ2-7; 9 bases fit TRBD1. This CDR3 spans 15 amino acids. CDR1 and CDR2 (germline): LGHNA, YNFKEQ. Trimming removed 5 bases from V and 6 bases from J; junction bases left unmatched: 11. The CDR3 nucleotides read TGTGCCAGCAGCTACCTCCCCGGGACAGGGTCCGAGCAGTACTTC. This sequence encodes CASSYLPGTGSEQYF.

This clone has just a few counts. The rearrangement links TRBV5-4 to TRBJ1-2; 11 bases are a match to TRBD1. In germline, CDR1 is SGHNT, CDR2 YYREEE (reference sequence). The CDR3 spans 16 residues. J was trimmed by 2 bases and V by 6 bases; bases with no gene match: 9. For the CDR3, the DNA is TGTGCCAGCACCTCAAGCCGGGACAGGGGGAACTATGGCTACACCTTC. Its protein is CASTSSRDRGNYGYTF.

V usage is TRBV28 and J usage is TRBJ1-5; D not certain. CDR1 is MDHEN and CDR2 is SYDVKM in the germline V gene. This CDR3 comprises 13 residues. V dropped 5 bases and J dropped 4 bases, with 9 bases sitting between them. CDR3 DNA: TGTGCCAGCAGTCCGGATTTTAATCAGCCCCAGCATTTT. Encoded protein: CASSPDFNQPQHF.

The chain recombines TRBV29-1 with TRBJ1-2; D ambiguous. Trimming shortened V by 3 bases and J by 4 bases, and 18 bases separated the two germline ends. The germline V gene encodes CDR1 SQVTM and CDR2 ANQGSEA. The CDR3 extends over 15 amino acids. The CDR3 nucleotides read TGCAGCGTTGAGGCGGGGTCCCGCGAACCCTATGGCTACACCTTC. This sequence encodes CSVEAGSREPYGYTF.

The J gene is TRBJ2-7, the V gene TRBV5-1, with D hard to call. Trimming took 0 bases from V and 2 from J, leaving 12 bases between them. There are 15 residues in the CDR3. Germline CDR1 is SGHRS and CDR2 is YFSETQ. The CDR3 region has the DNA TGCGCCAGCAGCTTGGGGGCTACGGCCCCCTACGAGCAGTACTTC. This encodes CASSLGATAPYEQYF.

The gene calls are TRBV2 and TRBJ2-4, with 11 bases identical to TRBD2. This CDR3 region has 19 residues. Germline CDR1 reads SNHLY; CDR2 reads FYNNEI. V trimming: 8 bases; J trimming: 0 bases; junction bases outside the gene matches: 15. CDR3 residues: CASSGRASGGPIAKNIQYF. The CDR3 nucleotides read TGTGCCAGCTCAGGTCGGGCTAGCGGGGGGCCTATAGCCAAAAACATTCAGTACTTC.

V is TRBV5-1 and J is TRBJ2-3; D may be TRBD1 (5 bases). V lost 4 bases, J lost 4 bases, and 19 bases lay in between. CDR1 is SGHRS and CDR2 is YFSETQ in the germline V gene. The length of the CDR3 is 16 residues. The CDR3, as DNA: TGCGCCAGCAGCCTCTTTCGACAACAGGTCTCAGATACGCAGTATTTT. It specifies CASSLFRQQVSDTQYF. Full variable domain (missing parts from reference TRBV5-1 and TRBJ2-3): KAGVTQTPRYLIKTRGQQVTLSCSPISGHRSVSWYQQTPGQGLQFLFEYFSETQRNKGNFPGRFSGRQFSNSRSEMNVSTLELGDSALYLCASSLFRQQVSDTQYFGPGTRLTVL.

J is TRBJ2-7 and V is TRBV2, with D perhaps TRBD1 or TRBD2 (5 bases each). V lost 6 bases, J lost 5 bases, and 20 bases lay in between. Germline V gene sequence: CDR1 SNHLY, CDR2 FYNNEI. CDR3 length: 15 amino acids. The CDR3 DNA sequence: TGTGCCAGCAGGGCCCCATCGGGGCCTGACCACGAGCAGTACTTC. It translates to CASRAPSGPDHEQYF.

V and J are TRBV7-8 and TRBJ2-7; 13 nucleotides align to TRBD2. The CDR3 extends over 14 amino acids. The ends lost 5 bases at V and 8 bases at J; junction bases unmatched: 6. The germline V gene encodes CDR1 SGHVS and CDR2 FQNEAQ. The CDR3 DNA sequence: TGTGCCAGCAGCCTTCCGGGACTAGCGGGAAAGCAGTACTTC. Protein sequence: CASSLPGLAGKQYF.

This chain uses TRBV4-3 with TRBJ2-2; the D gene is possibly TRBD2 (6 bases). Per germline, CDR1 LGHNA and CDR2 YSLEER. Trimming stripped 8 bases from V and 6 bases from J, with 25 bases between. The CDR3 contains 17 residues. CDR3 loop: CASRPPAGLLNAGELFF. CDR3 sequence (DNA): TGCGCCAGCCGGCCCCCAGCGGGCCTTCTAAACGCCGGGGAGCTGTTTTTT.

This chain links TRBV6-5 with TRBJ2-5; D not certain. Germline CDR1 is MNHEY and CDR2 is SVGAGI. V lost 0 bases, J lost 8 bases, and 7 bases lay in between. This CDR3 comprises 12 residues. The CDR3 reads CASSYSRGTQYF. For the CDR3, the DNA is TGTGCCAGCAGTTACTCGCGCGGAACCCAGTACTTC.

The V and J genes are TRBV6-1 and TRBJ2-6; the D is unclear. Germline V CDR1 and CDR2: MNHNS, SASEGT. V was clipped by 4 bases and J by 2 bases, with 9 bases between them. The CDR3 loop spans 15 amino acids. CDR3 coding DNA: TGTGCCAGCAGTGTGTTAAGGACTGGGGCCAACGTCCTGACTTTC. This encodes CASSVLRTGANVLTF.

This clone was picked up a small number of times. The chain combines TRBV7-2 with TRBJ2-3, with D unresolved. The V end was cut by 3 bases, the J end by 5 bases, with 9 bases between. The CDR3 is 13 residues long. Germline CDR1 is SGHTA and CDR2 is FQGNSA. The CDR3: CASSLNYLDTQYF. The CDR3 DNA reads TGTGCCAGCAGCTTGAATTATCTAGATACGCAGTATTTT.

V and J are TRBV5-1 and TRBJ2-3; 9 nucleotides line up with TRBD1. The trim removed 7 bases at V and 2 bases at J, leaving 8 bases unmatched. The CDR3 length is 15 residues. CDR1 is SGHRS, CDR2 YFSETQ, per germline. For the CDR3, the DNA is TGCGCCAGCTCCCGAAGACAGGGGGTCACAGATACGCAGTATTTT. It yields the protein CASSRRQGVTDTQYF.

The chain employs TRBV27 and TRBJ1-2, with 9 nucleotides matching TRBD1. The V and J ends lost 6 bases and 4 bases, in that order; junction bases with no gene match: 6. CDR3 size: 14 residues. Per germline, CDR1 MNHEY and CDR2 SMNVEV (reference sequence). The CDR3 DNA sequence: TGTGCCAGCAGGCAGGACAGGGGACCCTATGGCTACACCTTC. Encoded protein: CASRQDRGPYGYTF.

V and J are TRBV5-4 and TRBJ2-1; D not resolved. Germline values: CDR1 SGHNT, CDR2 YYREEE (reference sequence). The CDR3 contains 13 residues. Trimming removed 4 bases from V and 7 bases from J, with 12 bases in between. The CDR3 is CASSRGTGNEQFF. In DNA form, the CDR3 reads TGTGCCAGCAGCCGAGGCACTGGGAATGAGCAGTTCTTC. The variable domain in full, with the rest retrieved from reference TRBV5-4 and TRBJ2-1, is ETGVTQSPTHLIKTRGQQVTLRCSSQSGHNTVSWYQQALGQGPQFIFQYYREEENGRGNFPPRFSGLQFPNYSSELNVNALELDDSALYLCASSRGTGNEQFFGPGTRLTVL.

The J gene is TRBJ2-2, the V gene TRBV10-2; 8 bases map to TRBD2. This CDR3 has 15 amino acids. The V gene's germline CDR1 is WSHSY and CDR2 SAAADI. V lost 5 bases to trimming and J lost 4 bases; unmatched junction nucleotides: 6. The CDR3 coding sequence is TGCGCCAGCAGTCTAGCGGGCGCTGTCACCGGGGAGCTGTTTTTT. It encodes CASSLAGAVTGELFF.

Notes on this clone: The same CDR3 can be traced to other DNA sequences in this sample. The chain carries TRBV7-9 and TRBJ1-3; unclear D gene. The ends were cut back, 3 bases at V and 1 base at J, with 1 base in the middle. Germline loops: CDR1 SEHNR, CDR2 FQNEAQ (reference sequence). This CDR3 spans 12 amino acids. The CDR3 bases are TGTGCCAGCAGCTTGTCTGGAAACACCATATATTTT. Protein product: CASSLSGNTIYF.

This chain joins TRBV5-1 and TRBJ2-1; 9 bases agree with TRBD1. Germline CDR1 reads SGHRS; CDR2 reads YFSETQ. This CDR3 is 15 amino acids long. With V trimmed by 3 bases and J by 4 bases, 5 bases remained unmatched. CDR3 protein: CASSSRGQGYNEQFF. The CDR3 bases are TGCGCCAGCAGCTCCCGAGGACAGGGGTACAATGAGCAGTTCTTC.

The rearrangement joins TRBV4-3 to TRBJ1-5; unclear D gene. This CDR3 contains 13 residues. Trimming removed 0 bases at V and 6 bases at J, with 6 bases between. The V gene's germline CDR1 is LGHNA and CDR2 YSLEER. This CDR3 is CASSQDFAQPQHF. The CDR3 region has the DNA TGCGCCAGCAGCCAAGATTTCGCTCAGCCCCAGCATTTT.

This chain joins TRBV4-2 and TRBJ2-7; possible D gene TRBD1, 6 bases. Germline CDR1 and CDR2: LGHNA and YNFKEQ. The CDR3 contains 15 residues. V was cut by 1 base and J by 3 bases, with 13 bases left in between. The CDR3 region has the DNA TGTGCCAGCAGCCAAGGCACACAGGGTTTCTACGAGCAGTACTTC. It codes for CASSQGTQGFYEQYF.